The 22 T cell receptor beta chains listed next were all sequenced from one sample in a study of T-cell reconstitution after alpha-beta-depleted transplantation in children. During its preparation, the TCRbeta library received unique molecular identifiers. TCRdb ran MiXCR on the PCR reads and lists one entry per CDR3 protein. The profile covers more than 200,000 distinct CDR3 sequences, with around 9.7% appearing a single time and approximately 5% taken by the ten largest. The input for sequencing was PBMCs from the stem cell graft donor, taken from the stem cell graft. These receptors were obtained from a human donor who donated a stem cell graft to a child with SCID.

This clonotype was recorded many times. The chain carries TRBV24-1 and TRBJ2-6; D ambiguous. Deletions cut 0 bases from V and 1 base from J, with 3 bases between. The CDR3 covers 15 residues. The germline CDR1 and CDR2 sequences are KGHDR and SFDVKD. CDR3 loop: CATSDLRSGANVLTF. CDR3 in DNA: TGTGCCACCAGTGATTTGCGTTCTGGGGCCAACGTCCTGACTTTC.

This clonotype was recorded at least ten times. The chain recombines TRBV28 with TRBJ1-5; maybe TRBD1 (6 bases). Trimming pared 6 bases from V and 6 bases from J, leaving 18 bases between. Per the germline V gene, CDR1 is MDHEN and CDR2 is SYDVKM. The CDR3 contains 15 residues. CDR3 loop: CASRLAGALGQPQHF. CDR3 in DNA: TGTGCCAGCAGACTTGCAGGGGCGTTAGGTCAGCCCCAGCATTTT.

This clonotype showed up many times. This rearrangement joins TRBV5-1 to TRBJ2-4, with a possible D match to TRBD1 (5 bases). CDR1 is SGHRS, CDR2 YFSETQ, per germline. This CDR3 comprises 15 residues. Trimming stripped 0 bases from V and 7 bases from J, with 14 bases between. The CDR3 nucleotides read TGCGCCAGCAGCTTGGAAACAGGCGGTATGAACATTCAGTACTTC. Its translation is CASSLETGGMNIQYF. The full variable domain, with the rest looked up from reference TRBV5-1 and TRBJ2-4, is KAGVTQTPRYLIKTRGQQVTLSCSPISGHRSVSWYQQTPGQGLQFLFEYFSETQRNKGNFPGRFSGRQFSNSRSEMNVSTLELGDSALYLCASSLETGGMNIQYFGAGTRLSVL.

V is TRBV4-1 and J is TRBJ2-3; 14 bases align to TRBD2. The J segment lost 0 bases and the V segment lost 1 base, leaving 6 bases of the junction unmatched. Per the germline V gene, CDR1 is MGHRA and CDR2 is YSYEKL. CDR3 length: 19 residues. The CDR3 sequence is CASSQGTSGGPGSTDTQYF. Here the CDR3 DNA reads TGCGCCAGCAGCCAAGGGACTAGCGGGGGGCCCGGAAGCACAGATACGCAGTATTTT.

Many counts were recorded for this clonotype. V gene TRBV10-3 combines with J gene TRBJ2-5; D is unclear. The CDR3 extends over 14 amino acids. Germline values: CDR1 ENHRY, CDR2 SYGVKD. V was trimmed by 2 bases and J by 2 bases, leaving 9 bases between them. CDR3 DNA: TGTGCCATCAGTGAGGGAGCTCCACAAGAGACCCAGTACTTC. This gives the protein CAISEGAPQETQYF.

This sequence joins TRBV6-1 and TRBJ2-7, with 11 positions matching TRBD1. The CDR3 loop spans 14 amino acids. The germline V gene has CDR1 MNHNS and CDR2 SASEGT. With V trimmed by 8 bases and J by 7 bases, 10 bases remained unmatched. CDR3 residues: CASGVLGQGGEQYF. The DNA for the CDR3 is TGTGCCAGCGGTGTTCTGGGACAGGGGGGTGAGCAGTACTTC.

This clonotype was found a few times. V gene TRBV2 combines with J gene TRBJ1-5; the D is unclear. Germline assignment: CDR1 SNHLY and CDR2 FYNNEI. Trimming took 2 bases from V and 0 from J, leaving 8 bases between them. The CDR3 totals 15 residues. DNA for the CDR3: TGTGCCAGCAGTGAATCCGGGTATAGCAATCAGCCCCAGCATTTT. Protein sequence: CASSESGYSNQPQHF.

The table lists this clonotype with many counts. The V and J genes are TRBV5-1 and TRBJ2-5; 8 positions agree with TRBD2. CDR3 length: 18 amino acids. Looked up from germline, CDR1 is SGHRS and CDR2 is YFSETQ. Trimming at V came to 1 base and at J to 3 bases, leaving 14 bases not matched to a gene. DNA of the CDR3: TGCGCCAGCAGCTTGAGGCGATCCAGCGGGGGCCGGGAAGAGACCCAGTACTTC. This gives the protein CASSLRRSSGGREETQYF.

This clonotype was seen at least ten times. Here the CDR3 reads CASIRGQGSYEQYF. The CDR3 DNA sequence: TGTGCCAGCATTCGAGGACAGGGATCCTACGAGCAGTACTTC. The chain is built from TRBV12-3 or TRBV12-4 and TRBJ2-7; 8 positions match TRBD1. With 7 bases clipped from V and 1 base from J, the junction kept 6 bases outside the gene matches. The CDR3 is 14 residues long.

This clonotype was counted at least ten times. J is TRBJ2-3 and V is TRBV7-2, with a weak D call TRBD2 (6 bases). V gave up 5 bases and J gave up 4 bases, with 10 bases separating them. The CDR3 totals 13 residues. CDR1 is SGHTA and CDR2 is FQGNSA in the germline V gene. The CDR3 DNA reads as TGTGCCAGCAGCCAGCGGGTCCCAGATACGCAGTATTTT. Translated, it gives CASSQRVPDTQYF.

This CDR3 is CASSFSPGGKNIQYF. DNA of the CDR3: TGTGCCAGCAGTTTCTCTCCAGGGGGCAAAAACATTCAGTACTTC. V gene TRBV28 combines with J gene TRBJ2-4; TRBD1 matches 7 bases. The V and J ends lost 3 bases and 3 bases, in that order; junction bases with no gene match: 5. Germline CDR1 is MDHEN and CDR2 is SYDVKM. The CDR3 runs to 15 residues.

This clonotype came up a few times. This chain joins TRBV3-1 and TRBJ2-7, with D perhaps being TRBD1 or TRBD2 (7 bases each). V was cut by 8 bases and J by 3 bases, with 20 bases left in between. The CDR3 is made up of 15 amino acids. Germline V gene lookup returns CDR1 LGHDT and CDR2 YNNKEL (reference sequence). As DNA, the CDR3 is TGTGCCAGCTGCCGGGGGGACAGATGGAGCTACGAGCAGTACTTC. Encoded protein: CASCRGDRWSYEQYF.

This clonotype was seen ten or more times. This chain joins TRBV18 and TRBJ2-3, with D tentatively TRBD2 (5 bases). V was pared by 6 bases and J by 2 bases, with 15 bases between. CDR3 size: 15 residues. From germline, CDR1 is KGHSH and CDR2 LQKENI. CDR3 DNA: TGTGCCAGCTCTCCCGGCGGGCGGGCCACAGATACGCAGTATTTT. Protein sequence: CASSPGGRATDTQYF.

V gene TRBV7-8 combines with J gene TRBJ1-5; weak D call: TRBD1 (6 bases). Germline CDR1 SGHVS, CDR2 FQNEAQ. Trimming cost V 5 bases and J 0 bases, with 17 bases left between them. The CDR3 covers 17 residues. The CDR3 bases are TGTGCCAGCAGCCTAGGGATGACAGGCACTAGCAATCAGCCCCAGCATTTT. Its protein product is CASSLGMTGTSNQPQHF.

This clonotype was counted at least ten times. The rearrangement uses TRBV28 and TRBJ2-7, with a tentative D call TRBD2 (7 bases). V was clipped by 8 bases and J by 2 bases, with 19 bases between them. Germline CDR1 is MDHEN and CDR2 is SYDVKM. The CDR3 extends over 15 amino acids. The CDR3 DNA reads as TGTGCCAGCCTCCCTGGCGGGGGCGAGACCTACGAGCAGTACTTC. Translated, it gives CASLPGGGETYEQYF. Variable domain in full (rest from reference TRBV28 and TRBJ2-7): DVKVTQSSRYLVKRTGEKVFLECVQDMDHENMFWYRQDPGLGLRLIYFSYDVKMKEKGDIPEGYSVSREKKERFSLILESASTNQTSMYLCASLPGGGETYEQYFGPGTRLTVT.

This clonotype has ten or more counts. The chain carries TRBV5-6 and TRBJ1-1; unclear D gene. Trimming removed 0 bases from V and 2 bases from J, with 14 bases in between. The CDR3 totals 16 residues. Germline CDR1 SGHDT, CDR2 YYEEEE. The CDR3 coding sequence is TGTGCCAGCAGCTTGGAGGGCTCTTGGATCAACACTGAAGCTTTCTTT. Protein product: CASSLEGSWINTEAFF.

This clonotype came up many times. This CDR3 reads CASSFGGGEAFF. The DNA for the CDR3 is TGCGCCAGCAGCTTTGGGGGCGGTGAAGCTTTCTTT. V is TRBV5-1 and J is TRBJ1-1; maybe TRBD1 (6 bases). The CDR3 has 12 amino acids. Trimming pared 2 bases from V and 7 bases from J, leaving 9 bases between. Looked up from germline, CDR1 is SGHRS and CDR2 is YFSETQ.

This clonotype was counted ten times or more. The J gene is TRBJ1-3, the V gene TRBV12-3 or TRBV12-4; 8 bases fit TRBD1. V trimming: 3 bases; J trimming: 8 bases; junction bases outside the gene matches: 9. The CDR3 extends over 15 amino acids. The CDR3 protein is CASSFQAHRGDTIYF. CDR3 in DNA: TGTGCCAGCAGTTTCCAGGCACACAGGGGGGACACCATATATTTT.

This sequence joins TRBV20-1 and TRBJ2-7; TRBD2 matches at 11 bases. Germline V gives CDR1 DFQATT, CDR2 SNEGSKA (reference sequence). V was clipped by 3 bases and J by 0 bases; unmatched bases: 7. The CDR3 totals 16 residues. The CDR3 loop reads CSARRLAGGSSYEQYF. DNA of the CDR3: TGCAGTGCTAGGAGGCTAGCGGGGGGAAGCTCCTACGAGCAGTACTTC.

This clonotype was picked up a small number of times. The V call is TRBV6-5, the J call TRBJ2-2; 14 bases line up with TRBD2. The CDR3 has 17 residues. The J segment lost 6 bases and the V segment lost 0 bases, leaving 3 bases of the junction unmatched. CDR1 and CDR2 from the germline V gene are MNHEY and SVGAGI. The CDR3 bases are TGTGCCAGCAGTTACTCGACTAGCGGGGGGGCAGCCGGGGAGCTGTTTTTT. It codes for CASSYSTSGGAAGELFF.

CDR3 nucleotide sequence: TGTGCCAGCAGTTCCCTAGGGGGCACTGAAGCTTTCTTT. Translation gives CASSSLGGTEAFF. The chain is built from TRBV12-3 or TRBV12-4 and TRBJ1-1; tentatively, D is TRBD1 (6 bases). The CDR3 length is 13 residues. Trimming stripped 4 bases from V and 4 bases from J, with 10 bases between.

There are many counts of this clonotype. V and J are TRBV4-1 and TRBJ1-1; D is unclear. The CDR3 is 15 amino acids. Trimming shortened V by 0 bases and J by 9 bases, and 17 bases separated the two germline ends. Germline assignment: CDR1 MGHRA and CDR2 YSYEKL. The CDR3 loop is CASSQDNRGKGKAFF. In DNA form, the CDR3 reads TGCGCCAGCAGCCAAGATAATAGAGGGAAGGGTAAAGCTTTCTTT.